This T cell receptor beta chain was observed in a study of shared clonotypes between healthy human individuals. Study results and limitations: Naive subsets, compared against memory subsets, generally had larger estimated richness values.

Germline-derived CDR1 and CDR2 are SGHNT and YENEEA. With 4 bases clipped from V and 10 bases from J, the junction kept 26 bases outside the gene matches. This CDR3 is built from 19 residues. Turning to this clone: Its antigen is unknown.

The repertoire was sequenced with immunoSEQ multiplex PCR; TCRdb's copy has only in-frame clones and lacks some. The repertoire consists of roughly 1.4 million clones, with approximately 98.5% occurring once and the leading ten covering approximately 0.4%. All the donors were Caucasian adults who lived in Nashville, Tennessee. Splitting the CD4+ cells yielded a CD45RA+ naive subset and a CD45RA-negative memory subset. The receptor comes from a young man in good health. Material for sequencing was naive CD4+ T cells sorted from blood. Sample subset: CD45RA+ positively selected. The chain employs TRBV11-3 and TRBJ2-5, with 8 bases matching TRBD1. This chain's CDR3 is CASSSNRHAPGQAVGDQYF. DNA of the CDR3: TGTGCCAGCAGCTCTAACCGCCACGCTCCGGGACAGGCCGTCGGTGACCAGTACTTC.